This entry lists 15 T cell receptor beta chains sequenced from one sample in a study of blood T cell repertoires in COVID-19. Sequenced by immunoSEQ multiplex PCR; TCRdb stores in-frame clones only, minus some. Of over 130,000 clones listed, about 80% were seen once; the top ten hold more than 7%. Sequences were obtained from peripheral blood. All receptors derive from a human donor in a cohort sampled during active COVID-19.

V is TRBV7-9 and J is TRBJ1-3; D is perhaps TRBD1 (5 bases). The CDR3 spans 16 residues. V gave up 2 bases and J gave up 0 bases, with 11 bases separating them. CDR1 is SEHNR and CDR2 is FQNEAQ in the germline V gene (reference sequence). CDR3 sequence reads: CASSLNDRYSGNTIYF. The CDR3 DNA reads TGTGCCAGCAGCTTAAATGACAGATACTCTGGAAACACCATATATTTT.

This clone came up a few times. This chain links TRBV29-1 with TRBJ2-1; D might be TRBD1 or TRBD2, each matching 6 bases. The CDR3 extends over 13 amino acids. Trimming stripped 7 bases from V and 7 bases from J, with 17 bases between. Germline CDR1 reads SQVTM; CDR2 reads ANQGSEA. CDR3 region: CSAGAFTWNEQFF. The CDR3, as DNA: TGCAGCGCGGGGGCCTTTACGTGGAATGAGCAGTTCTTC.

V is TRBV5-1 and J is TRBJ2-2; D perhaps matches TRBD1 (6 bases). Germline loops: CDR1 SGHRS, CDR2 YFSETQ. Trimming left V 4 bases short and J 7 bases short, with 14 bases between. This CDR3 has 14 amino acids. The CDR3 is CASSPDRTNGELFF. The CDR3 DNA reads as TGCGCCAGCAGCCCGGACAGAACTAACGGGGAGCTGTTTTTT. The full variable domain, rest sourced from reference TRBV5-1 and TRBJ2-2, is KAGVTQTPRYLIKTRGQQVTLSCSPISGHRSVSWYQQTPGQGLQFLFEYFSETQRNKGNFPGRFSGRQFSNSRSEMNVSTLELGDSALYLCASSPDRTNGELFFGEGSRLTVL.

The J gene is TRBJ2-2, the V gene TRBV11-2; TRBD1 is a possible D gene (6 bases). CDR1 and CDR2 (germline): SGHAT, FQNNGV. This CDR3 has 16 residues. Trimming removed 5 bases from V and 1 base from J, with 14 bases in between. The CDR3 loop is CASSGMGHLNTGELFF. In nucleotides, the CDR3 is TGTGCCAGCAGCGGGATGGGACACTTGAACACCGGGGAGCTGTTTTTT.

V usage is TRBV28 and J usage is TRBJ2-1; TRBD2 agrees at 16 bases. The germline V gene encodes CDR1 MDHEN and CDR2 SYDVKM. V lost 7 bases to trimming and J lost 10 bases; unmatched junction nucleotides: 13. The CDR3 contains 17 residues. The CDR3 sequence is CASNIGTSGGAPREQFF. The CDR3 nucleotides read TGTGCCAGCAATATCGGGACTAGCGGGGGGGCACCTCGAGAGCAGTTCTTC.

This chain joins TRBV5-1 and TRBJ2-2, with 8 bases identical to TRBD1. V lost 4 bases and J lost 4; bases outside the gene matches: 6. In germline, CDR1 is SGHRS, CDR2 YFSETQ. The CDR3 consists of 15 residues. The CDR3 region has the DNA TGCGCCAGCAGCCGCGACAGGGGCGGCACCGGGGAGCTGTTTTTT. It encodes CASSRDRGGTGELFF.

This clone showed up just once. The rearrangement joins TRBV2 to TRBJ2-7; D not certain. The CDR3 contains 12 residues. Deletions cut 2 bases from V and 6 bases from J, with 8 bases between. Germline loops: CDR1 SNHLY, CDR2 FYNNEI. In DNA form, the CDR3 reads TGTGCCAGCAGTGAATCGGTCGGCGAGCAGTACTTC. Translating gives CASSESVGEQYF.

The CDR3 nucleotides are TGCGCCAGCAGTAAAATGAAGACAGGGGGACCCTCCTACGAGCAGTACTTC. Its protein is CASSKMKTGGPSYEQYF. This chain connects TRBV23-1 to TRBJ2-7, with 9 nucleotides matching TRBD1. TRBV23-1 is noted as an ORF with a role that remains uncertain. Trimming cost V 5 bases and J 0 bases; bases outside gene matches: 11. This CDR3 contains 17 residues.

This clone was recorded once. CDR3 amino acids: CASSSYYGGNTEAFF. The DNA for the CDR3 is TGTGCCAGCAGTTCCTACTACGGGGGAAACACTGAAGCTTTCTTT. The chain is built from TRBV2 and TRBJ1-1, with TRBD1 as a possible D gene (5 bases). The V gene lost 5 bases and the J gene lost 2 bases, with 15 bases spanning the gap. Germline assignment: CDR1 SNHLY and CDR2 FYNNEI. The CDR3 totals 15 residues. The full variable domain, completed using reference TRBV2 and TRBJ1-1, is EPEVTQTPSHQVTQMGQEVILRCVPISNHLYFYWYRQILGQKVEFLVSFYNNEISEKSEIFDDQFSVERPDGSNFTLKIRSTKLEDSAMYFCASSSYYGGNTEAFFGQGTRLTVV.

This clone was seen only once. Within the sample, other DNA sequences also encode this same CDR3. The chain employs TRBV7-2 and TRBJ1-5; 7 bases match TRBD1. The V and J ends lost 3 bases and 2 bases, in that order; junction bases with no gene match: 4. The CDR3 loop spans 15 amino acids. CDR1 SGHTA and CDR2 FQGNSA come from the germline V gene. DNA for the CDR3: TGTGCCAGCAGCTTGCGACAGGGCGGCAATCAGCCCCAGCATTTT. Its translation is CASSLRQGGNQPQHF.

The J gene is TRBJ1-6, the V gene TRBV5-1, with TRBD1 matching over 9 bases. The CDR3 spans 15 residues. The germline gives CDR1 SGHRS, CDR2 YFSETQ. V shed 4 bases and J 3 bases; nucleotides not matched to a gene: 2. Written as DNA, the CDR3 is TGCGCCAGCAGCAGACAGGGGGACTATAATTCACCCCTCCACTTT. Translating it yields CASSRQGDYNSPLHF.

This clone was seen a few times. The chain uses TRBV27 and TRBJ2-7, with D perhaps matching TRBD1 (6 bases). The germline V gene has CDR1 MNHEY and CDR2 SMNVEV (reference sequence). This CDR3 comprises 15 residues. Deletions cut 5 bases from V and 2 bases from J, with 16 bases between. CDR3 nucleotide sequence: TGTGCCAGCAGTCACCTCCCCCGGGACACCTACGAGCAGTACTTC. It specifies CASSHLPRDTYEQYF.

The V call is TRBV7-9, the J call TRBJ2-2; D gene unclear. Trimming took off 2 bases at V and 1 base at J, with 8 bases between the two ends. Germline loops: CDR1 SEHNR, CDR2 FQNEAQ (reference sequence). This CDR3 has 15 residues. The CDR3: CASSLPSRNTGELFF. As DNA, the CDR3 is TGTGCCAGCAGCTTACCATCTAGGAACACCGGGGAGCTGTTTTTT.

CDR3 sequence (DNA): TGTGCCAGCAGCTTCGCTACAGGTTACAATGAGCAGTTCTTC. Residues: CASSFATGYNEQFF. The V gene is TRBV7-9, the J gene TRBJ2-1, with a weak D call TRBD1 (5 bases). Germline V gene lookup returns CDR1 SEHNR and CDR2 FQNEAQ (reference sequence). The V gene lost 3 bases and the J gene lost 4 bases, with 10 bases spanning the gap. There are 14 residues in the CDR3.

The J gene is TRBJ2-3, the V gene TRBV7-2; D is perhaps TRBD1 (7 bases). Germline V gene lookup returns CDR1 SGHTA and CDR2 FQGNSA. This CDR3 comprises 15 residues. Trimming removed 3 bases from V and 10 bases from J, with 20 bases in between. Written as DNA, the CDR3 is TGTGCCAGCAGCTTGCGGGGACAGACTGCGTCAGCGCAGTATTTT. Translation gives CASSLRGQTASAQYF.